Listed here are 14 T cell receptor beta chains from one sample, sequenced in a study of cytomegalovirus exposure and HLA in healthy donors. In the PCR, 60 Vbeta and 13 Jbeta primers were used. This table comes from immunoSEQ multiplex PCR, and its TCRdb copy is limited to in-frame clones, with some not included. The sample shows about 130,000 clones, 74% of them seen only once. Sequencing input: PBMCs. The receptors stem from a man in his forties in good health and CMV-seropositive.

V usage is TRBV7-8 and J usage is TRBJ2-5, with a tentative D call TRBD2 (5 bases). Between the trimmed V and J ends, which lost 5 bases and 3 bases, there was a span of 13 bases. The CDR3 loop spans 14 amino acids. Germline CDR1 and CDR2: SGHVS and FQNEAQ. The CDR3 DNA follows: TGTGCCAGCAGCCCGAGACTACTCGAAGAGACCCAGTACTTC. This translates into CASSPRLLEETQYF.

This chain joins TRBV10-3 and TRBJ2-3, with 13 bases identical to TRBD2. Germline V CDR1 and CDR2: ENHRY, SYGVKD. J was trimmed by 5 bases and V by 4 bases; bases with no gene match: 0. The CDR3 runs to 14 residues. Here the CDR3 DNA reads TGTGCCATCAGTGGGACTAGCGGGAGAGATACGCAGTATTTT. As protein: CAISGTSGRDTQYF.

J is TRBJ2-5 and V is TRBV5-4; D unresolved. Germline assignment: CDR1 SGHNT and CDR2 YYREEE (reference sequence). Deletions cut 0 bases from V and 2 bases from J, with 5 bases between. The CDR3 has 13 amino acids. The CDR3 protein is CASSLVQQETQYF. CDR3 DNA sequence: TGTGCCAGCAGCTTGGTGCAGCAAGAGACCCAGTACTTC.

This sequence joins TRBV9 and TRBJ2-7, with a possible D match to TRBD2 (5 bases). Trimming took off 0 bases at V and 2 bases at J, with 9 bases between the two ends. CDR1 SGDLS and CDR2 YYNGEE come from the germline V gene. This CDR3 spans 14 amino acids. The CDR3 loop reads CASSVGTGAYEQYF. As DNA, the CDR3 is TGTGCCAGCAGCGTAGGGACTGGAGCCTACGAGCAGTACTTC.

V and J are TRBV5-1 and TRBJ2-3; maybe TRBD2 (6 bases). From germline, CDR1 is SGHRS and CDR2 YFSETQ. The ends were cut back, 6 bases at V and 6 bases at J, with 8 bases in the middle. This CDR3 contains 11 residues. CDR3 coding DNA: TGCGCCAGCACGGACTACGATACGCAGTATTTT. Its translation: CASTDYDTQYF.

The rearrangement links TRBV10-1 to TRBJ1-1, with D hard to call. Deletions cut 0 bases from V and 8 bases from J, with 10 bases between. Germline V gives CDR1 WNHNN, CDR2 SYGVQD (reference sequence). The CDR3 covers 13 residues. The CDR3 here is CASSESRVAEAFF. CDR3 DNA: TGCGCCAGCAGTGAGTCTAGAGTTGCCGAAGCTTTCTTT.

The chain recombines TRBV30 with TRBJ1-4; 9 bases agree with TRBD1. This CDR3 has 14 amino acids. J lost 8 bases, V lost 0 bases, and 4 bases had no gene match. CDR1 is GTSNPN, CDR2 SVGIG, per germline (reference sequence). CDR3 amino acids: CAWSVPQGAEKLFF. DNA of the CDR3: TGTGCCTGGAGTGTACCACAGGGGGCGGAAAAACTGTTTTTT.

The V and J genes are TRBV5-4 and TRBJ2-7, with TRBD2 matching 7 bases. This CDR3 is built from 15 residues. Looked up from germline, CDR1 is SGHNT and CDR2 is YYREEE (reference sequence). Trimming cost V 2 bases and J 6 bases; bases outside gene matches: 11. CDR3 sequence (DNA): TGTGCCAGCAGCTTCTGGACGGGAGGAAAGGTCGAGCAGTACTTC. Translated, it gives CASSFWTGGKVEQYF.

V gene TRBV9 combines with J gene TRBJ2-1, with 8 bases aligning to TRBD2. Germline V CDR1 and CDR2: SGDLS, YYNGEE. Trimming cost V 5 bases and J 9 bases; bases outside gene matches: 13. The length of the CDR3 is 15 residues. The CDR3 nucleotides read TGTGCCAGCAGTGTCAGGGCGGGAGGTCTGGTTGAGCAGTTCTTC. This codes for CASSVRAGGLVEQFF. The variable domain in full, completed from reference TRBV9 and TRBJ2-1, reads DSGVTQTPKHLITATGQRVTLRCSPRSGDLSVYWYQQSLDQGLQFLIQYYNGEERAKGNILERFSAQQFPDLHSELNLSSLELGDSALYFCASSVRAGGLVEQFFGPGTRLTVL.

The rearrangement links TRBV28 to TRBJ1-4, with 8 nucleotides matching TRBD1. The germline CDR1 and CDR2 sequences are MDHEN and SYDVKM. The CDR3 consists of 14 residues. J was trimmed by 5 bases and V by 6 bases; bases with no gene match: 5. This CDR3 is CASRRTGTNEKLFF. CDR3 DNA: TGTGCCAGCAGAAGGACAGGGACGAATGAAAAACTGTTTTTT.

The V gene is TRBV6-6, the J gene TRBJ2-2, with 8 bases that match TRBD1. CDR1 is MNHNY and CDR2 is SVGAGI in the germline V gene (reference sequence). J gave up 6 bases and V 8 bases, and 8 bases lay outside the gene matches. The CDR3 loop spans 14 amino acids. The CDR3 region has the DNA TGTGCCAGCCTACCGGACAGGGCTTCCGGGGAGCTGTTTTTT. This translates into CASLPDRASGELFF.

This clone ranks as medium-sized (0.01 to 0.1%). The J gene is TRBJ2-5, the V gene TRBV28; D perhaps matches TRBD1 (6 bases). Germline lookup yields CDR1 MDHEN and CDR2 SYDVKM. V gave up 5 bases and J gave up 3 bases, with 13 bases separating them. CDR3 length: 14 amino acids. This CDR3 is CASSVLDREETQYF. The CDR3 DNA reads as TGTGCCAGCAGTGTCCTGGACAGAGAAGAGACCCAGTACTTC. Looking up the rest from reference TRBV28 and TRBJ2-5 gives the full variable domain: DVKVTQSSRYLVKRTGEKVFLECVQDMDHENMFWYRQDPGLGLRLIYFSYDVKMKEKGDIPEGYSVSREKKERFSLILESASTNQTSMYLCASSVLDREETQYFGPGTRLLVL.

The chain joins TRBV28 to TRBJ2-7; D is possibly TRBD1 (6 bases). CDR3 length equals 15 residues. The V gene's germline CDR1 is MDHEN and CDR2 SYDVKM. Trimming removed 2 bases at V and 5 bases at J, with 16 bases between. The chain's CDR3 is CASSLRSQGRHEQYF. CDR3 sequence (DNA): TGTGCCAGCAGTTTAAGATCCCAGGGGAGACACGAGCAGTACTTC.

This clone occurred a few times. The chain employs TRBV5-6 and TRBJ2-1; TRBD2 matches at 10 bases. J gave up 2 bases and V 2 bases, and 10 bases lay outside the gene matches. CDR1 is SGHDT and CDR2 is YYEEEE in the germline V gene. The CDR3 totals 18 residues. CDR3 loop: CASSFWGLAGVTYNEQFF. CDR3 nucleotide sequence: TGTGCCAGCAGCTTCTGGGGGCTAGCGGGAGTGACCTACAATGAGCAGTTCTTC.